The 12 T cell receptor beta chains presented below share a single source sample, sequenced in a study of T cells after yellow fever vaccination. MiXCR, applied by TCRdb to the 5' RACE reads, yields one record per CDR3 protein. The table lists some 350,000 distinct CDR3 sequences, under 14% of them singletons. This sample comprised PBMCs, obtained on the day of the first yellow fever vaccination. The source of these receptors is a man aged 18 to 29 who received the YFV17D yellow fever vaccine.

This clonotype appeared a few times. V is TRBV11-2 and J is TRBJ1-1; unclear D gene. This CDR3 spans 12 amino acids. Trimming removed 4 bases from V and 3 bases from J, with 6 bases in between. The V gene's germline CDR1 is SGHAT and CDR2 FQNNGV. The CDR3 sequence: CASSSSHTEAFF. The CDR3 bases are TGTGCCAGCAGCTCTAGTCACACTGAAGCTTTCTTT.

Only a few counts were recorded for this clonotype. The J gene is TRBJ2-5, the V gene TRBV9; perhaps TRBD1 as D (6 bases). The length of the CDR3 is 13 residues. Germline V gene sequence: CDR1 SGDLS, CDR2 YYNGEE. The V and J ends lost 3 bases and 4 bases respectively, with 10 bases between them. The CDR3: CASSAVGGETQYF. The DNA of the CDR3 is TGTGCCAGCAGCGCGGTAGGGGGAGAGACCCAGTACTTC.

Only a few counts were recorded for this clonotype. CDR3 residues: CASSLTGEQYF. CDR3 nucleotide sequence: TGTGCCAGCAGCTTGACTGGCGAGCAGTACTTC. The rearrangement uses TRBV5-4 and TRBJ2-7; D is ambiguous. Trimming pared 1 base from V and 6 bases from J, leaving 5 bases between. Germline values: CDR1 SGHNT, CDR2 YYREEE (reference sequence). The CDR3 consists of 11 residues.

There are many counts of this clonotype. The chain has TRBV11-2 and TRBJ2-7; TRBD2 aligns across 11 bases. Germline lookup yields CDR1 SGHAT and CDR2 FQNNGV. The CDR3 is 18 residues long. The junction had 17 bases not matched to a gene; V was cut back by 1 base and J by 9 bases. CDR3 in amino acids: CASSLVLGIGSGGAAQYF. DNA for the CDR3: TGTGCCAGCAGCTTAGTTCTCGGGATTGGTAGCGGGGGGGCCGCGCAGTACTTC.

This clonotype was counted between two and nine times. The chain employs TRBV9 and TRBJ2-3, with 9 bases fitting TRBD2. This CDR3 has 15 amino acids. CDR1 SGDLS and CDR2 YYNGEE come from the germline V gene. The V segment lost 3 bases and the J segment 6 bases; nucleotides outside the gene matches: 8. DNA for the CDR3: TGTGCCAGCAGCGAAATGGGACTAGCTTCCGATACGCAGTATTTT. This gives the protein CASSEMGLASDTQYF.

Only a few counts were recorded for this clonotype. This chain connects TRBV7-9 to TRBJ1-1, with D unresolved. V lost 5 bases and J lost 11, with 12 bases in between. The CDR3 extends over 11 amino acids. The germline CDR1 and CDR2 sequences are SEHNR and FQNEAQ (reference sequence). CDR3 amino acids: CASSREANAFF. CDR3 sequence (DNA): TGTGCCAGCAGCCGTGAGGCGAATGCTTTCTTT.

This clonotype was recorded once. V gene TRBV5-1 combines with J gene TRBJ2-7, with D possibly TRBD1 on 6 matching bases. The length of the CDR3 is 14 residues. The germline V and J ends were trimmed by 4 bases and 3 bases, with 14 bases remaining between them. The germline V gene encodes CDR1 SGHRS and CDR2 YFSETQ. The CDR3 nucleotides read TGCGCCAGCAGCGCACAGGGAATTAACTACGAGCAGTACTTC. It encodes CASSAQGINYEQYF.

This chain uses TRBV9 with TRBJ2-2; 9 nucleotides align to TRBD2. The CDR3 is 17 amino acids. V lost 3 bases to trimming and J lost 3 bases; unmatched junction nucleotides: 9. From germline, CDR1 is SGDLS and CDR2 YYNGEE. The CDR3 region has the DNA TGTGCCAGCAGCGCTTCTCCTAGCGGGACCTACACCGGGGAGCTGTTTTTT. Protein sequence: CASSASPSGTYTGELFF.

A remark on this clonotype: An end of the junction does not agree with germline; a read error may underlie this. The J gene is TRBJ2-1, the V gene TRBV12-3 or TRBV12-4, with TRBD1 as a possible D gene (6 bases). The CDR3 is 18 residues long. CDR3 nucleotide sequence: TGTGCCCGCAGTTTAAATTCCGATTGGGGGCCCCCCTACAATGAGCAGTTCTTC. Translation: CARSLNSDWGPPYNEQFF.

This clonotype appeared a few times. V usage is TRBV29-1 and J usage is TRBJ2-7; D is tentatively TRBD1 or TRBD2 (5 bases each). Trimming took 5 bases from V and 0 from J, leaving 14 bases between them. CDR3 size: 14 residues. The germline gives CDR1 SQVTM, CDR2 ANQGSEA. Here the CDR3 DNA reads TGCAGCGTTACCGGGACCAACAACTCCTACGAGCAGTACTTC. Encoded protein: CSVTGTNNSYEQYF.

The chain couples TRBV28 to TRBJ1-5; 7 nucleotides align to TRBD1. Germline V gene lookup returns CDR1 MDHEN and CDR2 SYDVKM. This CDR3 region has 14 residues. The V gene end was trimmed by 6 bases and the J gene end by 6 bases; junction bases not matched to a gene: 8. Written as DNA, the CDR3 is TGTGCCAGCAGACCACTGACAGGGTTTCAGCCCCAGCATTTT. Translation gives CASRPLTGFQPQHF.

This sequence joins TRBV21-1 and TRBJ2-7; TRBD1, the D gene given by the table, was not confirmed from the DNA. TRBV21-1 is listed as a pseudogene. The CDR3 spans 16 residues. CDR3 protein: CASSKRTGGVPYEQYV. CDR3 DNA: TGTGCCAGCAGCAAACGGACAGGGGGCGTCCCCTACGAGCAGTACGTC.